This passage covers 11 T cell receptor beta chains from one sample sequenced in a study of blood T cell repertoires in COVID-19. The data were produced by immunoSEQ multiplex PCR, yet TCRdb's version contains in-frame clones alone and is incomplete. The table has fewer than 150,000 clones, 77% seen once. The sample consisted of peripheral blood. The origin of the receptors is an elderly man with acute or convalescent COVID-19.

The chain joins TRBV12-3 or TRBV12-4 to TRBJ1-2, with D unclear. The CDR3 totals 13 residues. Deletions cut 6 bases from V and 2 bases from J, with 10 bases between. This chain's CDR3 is CASSPTRNYGYTF. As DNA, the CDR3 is TGTGCCAGCAGCCCGACACGAAACTATGGCTACACCTTC.

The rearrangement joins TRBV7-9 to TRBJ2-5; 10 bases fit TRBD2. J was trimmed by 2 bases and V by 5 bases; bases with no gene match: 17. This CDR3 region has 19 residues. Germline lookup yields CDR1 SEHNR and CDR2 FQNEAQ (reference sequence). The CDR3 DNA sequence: TGTGCCAGCAGCCTACCTAGCCGAACTAGCGGGGCGACACAAGAGACCCAGTACTTC. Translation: CASSLPSRTSGATQETQYF. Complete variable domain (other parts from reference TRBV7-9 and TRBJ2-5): DTGVSQNPRHKITKRGQNVTFRCDPISEHNRLYWYRQTLGQGPEFLTYFQNEAQLEKSRLLSDRFSAERPKGSFSTLEIQRTEQGDSAMYLCASSLPSRTSGATQETQYFGPGTRLLVL.

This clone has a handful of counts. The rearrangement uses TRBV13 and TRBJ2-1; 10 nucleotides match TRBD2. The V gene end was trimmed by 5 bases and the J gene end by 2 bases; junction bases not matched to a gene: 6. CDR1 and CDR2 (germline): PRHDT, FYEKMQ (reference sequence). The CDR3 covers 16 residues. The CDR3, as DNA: TGTGCCAGCAGCAGAATAGCGGGGGGCACCTACAATGAGCAGTTCTTC. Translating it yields CASSRIAGGTYNEQFF.

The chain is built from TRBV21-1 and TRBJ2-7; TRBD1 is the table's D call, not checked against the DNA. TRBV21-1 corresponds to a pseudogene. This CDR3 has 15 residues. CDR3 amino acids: CASSAHGQGAYEQYF. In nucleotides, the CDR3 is TGTGCCAGCAGCGCTCATGGACAGGGGGCCTACGAGCAGTACTTC.

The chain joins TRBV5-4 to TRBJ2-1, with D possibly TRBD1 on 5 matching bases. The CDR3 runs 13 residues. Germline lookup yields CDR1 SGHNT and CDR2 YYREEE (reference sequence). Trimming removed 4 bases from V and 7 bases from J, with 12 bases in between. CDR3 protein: CASSPNDRNEQFF. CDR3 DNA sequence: TGTGCCAGCAGCCCGAACGACAGAAATGAGCAGTTCTTC.

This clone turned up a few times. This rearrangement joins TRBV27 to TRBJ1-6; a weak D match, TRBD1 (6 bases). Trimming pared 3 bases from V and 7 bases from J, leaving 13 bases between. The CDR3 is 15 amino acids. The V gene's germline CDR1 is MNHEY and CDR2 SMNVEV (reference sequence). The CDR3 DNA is TGTGCCAGCAGTTTCCAGGGGCCAGGGAATTCACCCCTCCACTTT. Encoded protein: CASSFQGPGNSPLHF.

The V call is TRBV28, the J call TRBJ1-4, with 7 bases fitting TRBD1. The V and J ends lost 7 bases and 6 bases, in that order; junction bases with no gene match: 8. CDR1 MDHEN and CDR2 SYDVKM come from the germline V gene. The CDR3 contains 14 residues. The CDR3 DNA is TGTGCCAGCAAGAAAGGGGGCAAAGATGAAAAACTGTTTTTT. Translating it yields CASKKGGKDEKLFF. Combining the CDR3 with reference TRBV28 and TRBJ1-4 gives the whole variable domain DVKVTQSSRYLVKRTGEKVFLECVQDMDHENMFWYRQDPGLGLRLIYFSYDVKMKEKGDIPEGYSVSREKKERFSLILESASTNQTSMYLCASKKGGKDEKLFFGSGTQLSVL.

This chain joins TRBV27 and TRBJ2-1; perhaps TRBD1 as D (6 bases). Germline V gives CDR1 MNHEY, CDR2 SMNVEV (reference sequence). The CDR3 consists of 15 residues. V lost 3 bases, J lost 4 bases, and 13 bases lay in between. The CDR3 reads CASSLNRVGYNEQFF. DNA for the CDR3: TGTGCCAGCAGTTTGAACAGGGTGGGTTACAATGAGCAGTTCTTC.

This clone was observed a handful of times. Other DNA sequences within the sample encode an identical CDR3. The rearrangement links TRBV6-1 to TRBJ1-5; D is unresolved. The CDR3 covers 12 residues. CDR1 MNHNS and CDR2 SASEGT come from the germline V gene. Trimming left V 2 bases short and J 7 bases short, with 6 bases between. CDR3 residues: CASSEREQPQHF. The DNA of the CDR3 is TGTGCCAGCAGTGAAAGAGAGCAGCCCCAGCATTTT.

The CDR3 region has the DNA TGCGCCAGCAGCCCGAGTGGTGGGGGTGCAGGGGGATTGTACGAGCAGTACTTC. It yields the protein CASSPSGGGAGGLYEQYF. The chain employs TRBV4-3 and TRBJ2-7, with 7 bases that match TRBD1. The ends lost 4 bases at V and 4 bases at J; junction bases unmatched: 19. The germline gives CDR1 LGHNA, CDR2 YSLEER. The CDR3 is 18 amino acids.

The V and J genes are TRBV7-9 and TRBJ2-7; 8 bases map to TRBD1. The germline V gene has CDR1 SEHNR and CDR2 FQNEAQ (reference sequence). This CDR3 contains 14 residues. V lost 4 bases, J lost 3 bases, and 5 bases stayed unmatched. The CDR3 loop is CASSSRDRNYEQYF. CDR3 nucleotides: TGTGCCAGCAGCTCCCGGGACAGGAACTACGAGCAGTACTTC.